The T cell receptor (beta chain) under discussion was sequenced for a study of T cell responses to AZD1222 COVID-19 vaccine. Study outcomes and limitations: Spike-wide coverage was observed for vaccine-associated CD4 TCRs, with dominant responses at 160-218 and 743-854. Donors in the cohort were predominantly white British and more often female, and clonal diversity was possibly underestimated.

For this clone: The antigen is undetermined.

Only in-frame clones appear in the TCRdb table, and some are missing; sequencing was by immunoSEQ multiplex PCR. This sample has roughly 120,000 clones; over 75% occur once, and the top ten carry 3% to 4.5%. The CDR3 totals 16 residues. The germline V gene has CDR1 MDHEN and CDR2 SYDVKM. V shed 6 bases and J 2 bases; nucleotides not matched to a gene: 7. The chain couples TRBV28 to TRBJ1-6, with 7 bases identical to TRBD1. Here the sequenced sample was peripheral blood, taken on day 0 of MenACWY control vaccination. This receptor was taken from an adult in good health. The DNA of the CDR3 is TGTGCCAGCAGATCGACAGGGAGTGCCTATAATTCACCCCTCCACTTT. Residues: CASRSTGSAYNSPLHF.